The rows below give T cell receptor beta chains drawn from one sample of a study of OX40 agonist ivuxolimab in advanced cancers. The table came from immunoSEQ multiplex PCR; TCRdb's copy has only in-frame clones and leaves some out. Among approximately 67,000 clones, about 89% were seen once, and the ten largest hold approximately 2.2%. Source: CD4+ or CD8+ T cells sorted from blood, taken in a trial of the OX40 agonist ivuxolimab. These receptors were obtained from an adult with an advanced solid tumor such as melanoma, head and neck, liver or kidney cancer. Both conserved end residues are part of each CDR3. The D gene is left open where the match is weak. For some rows the clone size is stated as once, few or many, or as a class when expanded; others skip it.

>-|TRBJ2-1|-|TRBV7-9
CASSFRGAHNEQFF
TGTGCCAGCAGCTTCCGGGGGGCCCACAATGAGCAGTTCTTC
>-|TRBJ1-1|-|TRBV10-3
CAIRPGTANTEAFF
TGTGCCATCAGGCCCGGAACGGCGAACACTGAAGCTTTCTTT
>-|TRBJ1-1|-|TRBV5-5
CASSQINTGVLNTEAFF
TGTGCCAGCAGCCAAATAAACACCGGCGTATTGAACACTGAAGCTTTCTTT
>-|TRBJ2-1|-|TRBV5-1
CASARGQDYNEQFF
TGCGCCAGCGCCCGGGGGCAGGACTACAATGAGCAGTTCTTC
>-|TRBJ2-5|TRBD2|TRBV11-2
CASSRTSGRGETQYF
TGTGCCAGCAGCAGAACTAGCGGGAGAGGGGAGACCCAGTACTTC
>-|TRBJ2-4|-|TRBV7-2
CASSHGLETGGRNIQYF
TGTGCCAGCAGCCACGGATTGGAAACGGGCGGAAGAAACATTCAGTACTTC
>-|TRBJ1-2|-|TRBV27
CASSLLQGSKGYTF
TGTGCCAGCAGTTTATTACAGGGCTCGAAGGGCTACACCTTC
>-|TRBJ2-3|-|TRBV6-1
CASSGAYPSTDTQYF
TGTGCCAGCAGTGGGGCGTACCCCAGCACAGATACGCAGTATTTT
>-|TRBJ2-7|-|TRBV10-3
CAISGFGDYEQYF
TGTGCCATCAGTGGTTTTGGCGATTACGAGCAGTACTTC
>few|TRBJ2-7|TRBD2|TRBV10-1
CASSVAGGPYEQYF
TGCGCCAGCAGTGTGGCGGGAGGGCCATACGAGCAGTACTTC
>-|TRBJ1-2|TRBD1|TRBV10-3
CAISLDRDSVGYTF
TGTGCCATCAGTCTGGACAGGGATTCTGTCGGCTACACCTTC
>-|TRBJ2-1|TRBD2|TRBV6-1
CASLSGNTYNEQFF
TGTGCCAGTCTCAGCGGGAATACCTACAATGAGCAGTTCTTC
>-|TRBJ2-1|TRBD1|TRBV11-3
CASSYRDSPLNEQFF
TGTGCCAGCAGCTACCGGGACAGTCCCCTAAATGAGCAGTTCTTC
>-|TRBJ2-3|-|TRBV2
CASSSGTSTDTQYF
TGTGCCAGCAGCTCCGGGACTAGCACAGATACGCAGTATTTT
>-|TRBJ1-6|-|TRBV19
CASTLQGGSYNSPLHF
TGTGCCAGTACCCTCCAGGGTGGCTCCTATAATTCACCCCTCCACTTT
>-|TRBJ2-5|-|TRBV6-1
CASSPFPPPFGTQYF
TGTGCCAGCAGTCCCTTTCCGCCGCCCTTTGGGACCCAGTACTTC
>-|TRBJ2-2|-|TRBV12-5
CASGSPTGELFF
TGTGCTAGTGGTTCGCCCACCGGGGAGCTGTTTTTT
>-|TRBJ1-3|-|TRBV9
CASSVGLTGNTIYF
TGTGCCAGCAGCGTAGGGCTGACTGGAAACACCATATATTTT
>-|TRBJ1-1|-|TRBV11-3
CASSPHEGEAFF
TGTGCCAGCAGCCCCCATGAGGGTGAAGCTTTCTTT
>few|TRBJ2-3|-|TRBV18
CASIGIRTDTQYF
TGTGCCAGTATCGGGATCCGCACAGATACGCAGTATTTT
>-|TRBJ1-1|-|TRBV6-6
CASRDLGTQVAFF
TGTGCCAGCAGAGATCTCGGAACTCAAGTAGCTTTCTTT
>-|TRBJ2-1|-|TRBV10-3
CAIRARTANNEQFF
TGTGCCATCAGGGCCAGGACAGCTAACAATGAGCAGTTCTTC
>-|TRBJ1-2|-|TRBV11-2
CASSLVGQTGYTF
TGTGCCAGCAGCTTAGTCGGGCAGACTGGCTACACCTTC
>-|TRBJ2-7|-|TRBV5-6
CASRRGVGGEQYF
TGTGCCAGCAGGCGTGGAGTGGGGGGCGAGCAGTACTTC
>-|TRBJ2-2|TRBD1|TRBV5-4
CASSLGTGGGELFF
TGTGCCAGCAGCTTGGGGACAGGGGGCGGGGAGCTGTTTTTT
>-|TRBJ2-7|TRBD2|TRBV28
CASIGGAGRFYEQYF
TGTGCCAGCATCGGGGGGGCAGGGAGATTCTACGAGCAGTACTTC
>once|TRBJ1-1|TRBD1|TRBV11-2
CASSLRGGSNLLNTEAFF
TGTGCCAGCAGCTTAAGAGGGGGCTCGAATCTATTGAACACTGAAGCTTTCTTT
>once|TRBJ2-7|TRBD1|TRBV7-2
CASSLWGQGHEQYF
TGTGCCAGCAGCTTATGGGGACAGGGCCACGAGCAGTACTTC
>-|TRBJ2-3|TRBD2|TRBV4-3
CASSQEGTSGGASTDTQYF
TGCGCCAGCAGCCAAGAGGGGACTAGCGGGGGGGCTAGCACAGATACGCAGTATTTT
>-|TRBJ2-7|-|TRBV7-9
CALGGGSSYEQYF
TGTGCCTTAGGTGGGGGGAGCTCCTACGAGCAGTACTTC
>-|TRBJ1-1|-|TRBV6-4
CASSDEFTTEAFF
TGTGCCAGCAGTGACGAGTTCACCACTGAAGCTTTCTTT
>-|TRBJ2-6|-|TRBV5-4
CASSPQTGFSGANVLTF
TGTGCCAGCAGCCCCCAGACAGGCTTCTCTGGGGCCAACGTCCTGACTTTC
>few|TRBJ1-5|-|TRBV28
CASSFGQPQHF
TGTGCCAGCAGTTTCGGTCAGCCCCAGCATTTT
>-|TRBJ1-2|-|TRBV28
CASSLYGTGNGYTF
TGTGCCAGCAGTTTATATGGTACAGGAAATGGCTACACCTTC
>-|TRBJ2-7|-|TRBV6-5
CASSYSGVYEQYF
TGTGCCAGCAGTTACTCGGGAGTTTACGAGCAGTACTTC
>-|TRBJ2-5|TRBD2|TRBV19
CASNSGGGQETQYF
TGTGCCAGTAATAGCGGGGGGGGCCAAGAGACCCAGTACTTC
>once|TRBJ2-1|TRBD1|TRBV18
CASSLRTDRANEQFF
TGTGCCAGCTCACTACGGACGGACAGGGCCAATGAGCAGTTCTTC
>-|TRBJ2-5|-|TRBV11-2
CASSLERETQYF
TGTGCCAGCAGCTTAGAGAGGGAGACCCAGTACTTC
>-|TRBJ1-4|-|TRBV28
CASSWGQGGSEKLFF
TGTGCCAGCAGTTGGGGCCAAGGGGGGTCTGAAAAACTGTTTTTT